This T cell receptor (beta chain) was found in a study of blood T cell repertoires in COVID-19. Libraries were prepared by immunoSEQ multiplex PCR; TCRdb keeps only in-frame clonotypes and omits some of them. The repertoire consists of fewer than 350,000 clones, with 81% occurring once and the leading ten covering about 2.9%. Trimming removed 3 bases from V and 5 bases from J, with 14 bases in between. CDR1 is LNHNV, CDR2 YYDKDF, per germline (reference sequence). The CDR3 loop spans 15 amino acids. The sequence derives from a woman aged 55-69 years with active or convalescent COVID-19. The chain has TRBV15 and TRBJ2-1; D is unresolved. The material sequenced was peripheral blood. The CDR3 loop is CATSSGFAEDNEQFF. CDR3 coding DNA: TGTGCCACCAGCAGCGGGTTTGCTGAGGACAATGAGCAGTTCTTC.